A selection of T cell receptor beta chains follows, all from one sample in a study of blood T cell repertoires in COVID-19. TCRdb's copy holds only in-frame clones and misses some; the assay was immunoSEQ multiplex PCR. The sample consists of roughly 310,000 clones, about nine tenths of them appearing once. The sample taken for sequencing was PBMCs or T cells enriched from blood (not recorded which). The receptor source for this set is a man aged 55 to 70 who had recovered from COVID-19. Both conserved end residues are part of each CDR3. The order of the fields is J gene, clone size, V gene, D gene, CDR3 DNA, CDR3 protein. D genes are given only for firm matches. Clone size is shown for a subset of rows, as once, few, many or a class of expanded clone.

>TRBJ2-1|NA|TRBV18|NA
TGTGCCAGCTCACCGAGTTTGACCGGGGGGCTTAATGAGCAGTTCTTC
CASSPSLTGGLNEQFF
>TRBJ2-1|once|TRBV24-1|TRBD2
TGTGCCACCAGTGATGGTAGCGGGAACTCCTACAATGAGCAGTTCTTC
CATSDGSGNSYNEQFF
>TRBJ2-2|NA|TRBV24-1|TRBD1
TGTGCGACCAGGGGACAGGGGGCATCCGGGGAGCTGTTTTTT
CATRGQGASGELFF
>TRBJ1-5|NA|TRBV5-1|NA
TGCGCCAGCAGCTTGGAGGGGCTTGGGGGGCAGCCCCAGCATTTT
CASSLEGLGGQPQHF
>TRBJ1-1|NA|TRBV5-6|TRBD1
TGTGCCAGCAGCTCACCGGACAGGGGAATTCGCACTGAAGCTTTCTTT
CASSSPDRGIRTEAFF
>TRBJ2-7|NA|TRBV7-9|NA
TGTGCCAGCAGCCCGGCAATCGGTATCGGCGGAATCTACGAGCAGTACTTC
CASSPAIGIGGIYEQYF
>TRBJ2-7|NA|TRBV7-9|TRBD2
TGTGCCAGCAGCACCCCCGGGACTACCTACGAGCAGTACTTC
CASSTPGTTYEQYF
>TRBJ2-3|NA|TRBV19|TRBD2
TGTGCCAGTAGTGGCCGGGGGGGAAGAGATACGCAGTATTTT
CASSGRGGRDTQYF
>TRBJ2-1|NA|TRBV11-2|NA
TGTGCCAGCAGCTCGATACAGGGGAGGAATGAACAGTTCTTC
CASSSIQGRNEQFF
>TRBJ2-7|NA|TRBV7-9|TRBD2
TGTGCCAGCAGCCGCTCCGGGAGGGCCCTTGACGAGCAGTACTTC
CASSRSGRALDEQYF
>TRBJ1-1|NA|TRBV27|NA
TGTGCCAGCAGTTTCGGGGGGCTGAACACTGAAGCTTTCTTT
CASSFGGLNTEAFF
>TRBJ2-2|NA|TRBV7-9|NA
TGTGCCAGCAGCTTAGCCAGCGGGCAGCTGTTTTTT
CASSLASGQLFF
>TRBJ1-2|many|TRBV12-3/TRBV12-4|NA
TGTGCCAGCAGTACCAGGGTTTTCGGTGGCTACACCTTC
CASSTRVFGGYTF
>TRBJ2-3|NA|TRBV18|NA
TGTGCCAGCTCACCAGGGCGTATAGATACGCAGTATTTT
CASSPGRIDTQYF
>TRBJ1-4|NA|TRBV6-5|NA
TGTGCCAGCAGTTACTCCCGTAGTGGGGGGGCGGCAAAACTGTTTTTT
CASSYSRSGGAAKLFF
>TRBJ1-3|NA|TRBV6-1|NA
TGTGCCAGCAGTGAAAAGTTCAGCTCTGGAAACACCATATATTTT
CASSEKFSSGNTIYF
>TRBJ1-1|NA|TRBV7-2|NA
TGTGCCAGCAGCCCTTCCTCAGGGAACACTGAAGCTTTCTTT
CASSPSSGNTEAFF
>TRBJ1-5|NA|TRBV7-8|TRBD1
TGTGCCAGCAGTCGGGACAGGGCGAATCAGCCCCAGCATTTT
CASSRDRANQPQHF
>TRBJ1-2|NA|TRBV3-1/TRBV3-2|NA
TGTGCCAGCAGTCCCGGTTATGGCTACACCTTC
CASSPGYGYTF
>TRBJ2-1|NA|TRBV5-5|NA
TGTGCCAGCAGCCCACACATAAGCTCCTACAATGAGCAGTTCTTC
CASSPHISSYNEQFF
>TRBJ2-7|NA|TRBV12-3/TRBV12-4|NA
TGTGCCAGCGGCCCACAGGGATTCTACGAGCAGTACTTC
CASGPQGFYEQYF
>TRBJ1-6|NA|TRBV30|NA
TGTGCCTGGAGGGTGGGGGCATGGAATTCACCCCTCCACTTT
CAWRVGAWNSPLHF
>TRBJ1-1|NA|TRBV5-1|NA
TGCGCCAGCAGCTTGGAAGGTTGGACAGCGAACACTGAAGCTTTCTTT
CASSLEGWTANTEAFF
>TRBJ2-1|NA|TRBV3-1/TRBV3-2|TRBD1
TGTGCCAGCTCGTACGGACAGGGGGGCCGCAATGAGCAGTTCTTC
CASSYGQGGRNEQFF
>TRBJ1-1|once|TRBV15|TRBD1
TGTGCCACCAGCTCCACGGACAGGGAGAACACTGAAGCTTTCTTT
CATSSTDRENTEAFF
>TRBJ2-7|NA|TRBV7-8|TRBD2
TGTGCCAGCAGCTTCTCTGCGGGAGGGCCATCGATCGAGCAGTACTTC
CASSFSAGGPSIEQYF
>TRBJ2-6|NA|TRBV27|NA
TGTGCCAGCAGTTTATATCCCCCAGGGTCTGGGGCCAACGTCCTGACTTTC
CASSLYPPGSGANVLTF
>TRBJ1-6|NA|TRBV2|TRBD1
TGTGCCAGCAGTGTTCAGGGGGGTAATTCACCCCTCCACTTT
CASSVQGGNSPLHF
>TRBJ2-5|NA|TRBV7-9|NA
TGTGCCAGCAGCTTAGAGCCAGGGTTGAGGCAAGAGACCCAGTACTTC
CASSLEPGLRQETQYF
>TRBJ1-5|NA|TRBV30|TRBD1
TGTGCCTGGGGACAGGTGGATCAGCCCCAGCATTTT
CAWGQVDQPQHF
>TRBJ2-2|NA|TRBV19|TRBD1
TGTGCCAGTATTTGGACAGGGGCGAACACCGGGGAGCTGTTTTTT
CASIWTGANTGELFF
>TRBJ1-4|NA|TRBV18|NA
TGTGCCAGCTCACCCCCGGATCTAGGGGAACTGTTTTTT
CASSPPDLGELFF
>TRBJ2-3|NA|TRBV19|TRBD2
TGTGCCAGTAGTATAGTTGCGGGGGTTGATGATACGCAGTATTTT
CASSIVAGVDDTQYF
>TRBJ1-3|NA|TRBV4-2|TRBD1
TGTGCCAGCAGCCACACCTCGGGACAGGGGGGAAACACCATATATTTT
CASSHTSGQGGNTIYF
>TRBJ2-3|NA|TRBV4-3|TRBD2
TGCGCCAGCAGCCAAGGTCTAGCGGGGGGGAGCACAGATACGCAGTATTTT
CASSQGLAGGSTDTQYF
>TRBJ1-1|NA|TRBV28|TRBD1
TGTGCCAGCAGTTTACCAGGGGGAGCTTTCTTT
CASSLPGGAFF
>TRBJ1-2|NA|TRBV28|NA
TGTGCCAGCAGTTCACCAGGGCCCGGCTACACCTTC
CASSSPGPGYTF
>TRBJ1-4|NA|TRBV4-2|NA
TGTGCCAGCAGCCGGGGGGGAGTAGGAACTAATGAAAAACTGTTTTTT
CASSRGGVGTNEKLFF
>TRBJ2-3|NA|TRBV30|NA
TGTGCCTGGAAGTCAGGGACGCAGTATTTT
CAWKSGTQYF
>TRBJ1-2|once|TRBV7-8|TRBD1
TGTGCCAGCAGCTCAACCAGACAGGGGAGCTATGGCTACACCTTC
CASSSTRQGSYGYTF
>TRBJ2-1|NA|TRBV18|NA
TGTGCCAGCTCACCTAACACCCACAGCGGAAGTCGGGGTGAGCAGTTCTTC
CASSPNTHSGSRGEQFF
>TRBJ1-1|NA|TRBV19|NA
TGTGCCAGTAGTGGGGCGGACCACAGAGTCTTT
CASSGADHRVF
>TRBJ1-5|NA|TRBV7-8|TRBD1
TGTGCCAGCAGCTTAAACAGGGGGTTTAGCCAGCCCCAGCATTTT
CASSLNRGFSQPQHF
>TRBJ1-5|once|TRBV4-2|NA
TGTGCCAGCAGCCAAGATTCGGGGCAGCCCCAGCATTTT
CASSQDSGQPQHF
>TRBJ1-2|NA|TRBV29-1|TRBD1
TGCAGCGTGACCGACAGGGTTCCTGGCTACACCTTC
CSVTDRVPGYTF
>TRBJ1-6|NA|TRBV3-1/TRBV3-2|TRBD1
TGTGCCAGCAGCCTACTCCGACAGGGAAGCTCCTATAATTCACCCCTCCACTTT
CASSLLRQGSSYNSPLHF
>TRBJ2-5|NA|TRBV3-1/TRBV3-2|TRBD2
TGTGCCAGCAGCACGGGACTACTTCAAGAGACCCAGTACTTC
CASSTGLLQETQYF
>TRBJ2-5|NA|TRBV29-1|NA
TGCAGCGTTTCACAGGCACAAGAGACCCAGTACTTC
CSVSQAQETQYF
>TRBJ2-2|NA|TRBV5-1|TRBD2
TGCGCCAGCAGCTTAGGCACTAGCGGGAGCGGTGAGCTGTTTTTT
CASSLGTSGSGELFF
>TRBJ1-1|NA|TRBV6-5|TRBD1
TGTGCCAGCAGAGCAGGACAGGGAAAAACTGAAGCTTTCTTT
CASRAGQGKTEAFF
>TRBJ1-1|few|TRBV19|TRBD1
TGTGCCAGTAGTATATCAGGGGGCAGGGGAGAAGCTTTCTTT
CASSISGGRGEAFF
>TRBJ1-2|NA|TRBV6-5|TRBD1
TGTGCCAGCGGCCGGGACAGGGGAGACTATGGCTACACCTTC
CASGRDRGDYGYTF
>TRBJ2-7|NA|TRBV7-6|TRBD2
TGTGCCAGCAGCCAGAGCGGGGTCATCTACGAGCAGTACTTC
CASSQSGVIYEQYF
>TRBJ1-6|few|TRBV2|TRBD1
TGTGCCAGCAGAAGGGACAGGGGGCGTTCACCCCTCCACTTT
CASRRDRGRSPLHF